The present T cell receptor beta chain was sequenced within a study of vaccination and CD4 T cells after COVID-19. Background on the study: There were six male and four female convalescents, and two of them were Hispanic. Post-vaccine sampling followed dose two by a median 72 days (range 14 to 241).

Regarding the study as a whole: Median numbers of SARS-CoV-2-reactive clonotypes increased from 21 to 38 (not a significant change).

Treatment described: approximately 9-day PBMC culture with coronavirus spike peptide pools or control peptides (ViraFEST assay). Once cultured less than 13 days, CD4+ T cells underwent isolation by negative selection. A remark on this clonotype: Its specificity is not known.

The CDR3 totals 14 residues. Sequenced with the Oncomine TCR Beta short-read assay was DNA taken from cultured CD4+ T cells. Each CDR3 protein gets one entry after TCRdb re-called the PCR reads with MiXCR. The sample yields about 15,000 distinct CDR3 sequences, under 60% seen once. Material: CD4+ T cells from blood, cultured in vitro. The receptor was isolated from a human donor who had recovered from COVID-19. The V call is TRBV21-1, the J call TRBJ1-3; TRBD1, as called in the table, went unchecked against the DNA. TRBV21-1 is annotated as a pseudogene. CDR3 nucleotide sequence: TGTGCCAGCAGCCCCCAGGGGGCAGTAAACACCATATATTTT. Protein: CASSPQGAVNTIYF.